These 11 T cell receptor beta chains came from one sample sequenced in a study of T cell repertoires in cytomegalovirus infection. From the reads, TCRdb called clonotypes with MiXCR, one entry per CDR3 protein. Among roughly 640,000 distinct CDR3 sequences, less than 25% were seen once, and the ten largest hold roughly 8%. Sequencing used CD8+ T cells from PBMCs. The receptors stem from a human donor in good health (CMV status not recorded). Some clones in this sample may be carry-over from other donors' samples.

This clonotype showed up many times. CDR3 coding DNA: TGTGCCAGCAGTTTACTCGGAGAGGATCGACAAGAGACCCAGTACTTC. Protein product: CASSLLGEDRQETQYF. This rearrangement joins TRBV28 to TRBJ2-5; D is uncertain. The CDR3 loop spans 16 amino acids. The V end was cut by 2 bases, the J end by 2 bases, with 15 bases between. Per the germline V gene, CDR1 is MDHEN and CDR2 is SYDVKM.

The J gene is TRBJ1-1, the V gene TRBV13, with 7 bases identical to TRBD1. The CDR3 contains 15 residues. Germline-derived CDR1 and CDR2 are PRHDT and FYEKMQ (reference sequence). The ends lost 2 bases at V and 5 bases at J; junction bases unmatched: 8. The CDR3 region is CASSLRGGAYTEAFF. The CDR3 nucleotides read TGTGCCAGCAGCTTAAGAGGGGGCGCGTATACTGAAGCTTTCTTT.

Ten or more counts support this clonotype. The chain employs TRBV7-9 and TRBJ1-2; D uncertain. Germline-derived CDR1 and CDR2 are SEHNR and FQNEAQ (reference sequence). V was cut by 3 bases and J by 8 bases, with 10 bases left in between. The length of the CDR3 is 12 residues. CDR3 region: CASSFYREGYTF. As DNA, the CDR3 is TGTGCCAGCAGCTTTTACCGAGAGGGCTACACCTTC.

The chain couples TRBV7-9 to TRBJ2-7; D is ambiguous. From germline, CDR1 is SEHNR and CDR2 FQNEAQ (reference sequence). Trimming took 5 bases from V and 7 from J, leaving 21 bases between them. The CDR3 length is 15 residues. The CDR3 reads CASSVPRTENREQYF. CDR3 nucleotides: TGTGCCAGCAGCGTACCCCGGACGGAGAACAGAGAGCAGTACTTC. The full variable domain, in which reference TRBV7-9 and TRBJ2-7 provide the parts outside the CDR3, is DTGVSQNPRHKITKRGQNVTFRCDPISEHNRLYWYRQTLGQGPEFLTYFQNEAQLEKSRLLSDRFSAERPKGSFSTLEIQRTEQGDSAMYLCASSVPRTENREQYFGPGTRLTVT.

This clonotype was counted once. The rearrangement links TRBV14 to TRBJ2-1; D perhaps matches TRBD2 (5 bases). Trimming left V 4 bases short and J 6 bases short, with 16 bases between. The CDR3 extends over 15 amino acids. Germline lookup yields CDR1 SGHDN and CDR2 FVKESK. The DNA for the CDR3 is TGTGCCAGCAGCCGGACTCCACCACTTTTCAATGAGCAGTTCTTC. This codes for CASSRTPPLFNEQFF.

The chain combines TRBV6-2 or TRBV6-3 with TRBJ1-3; D unclear. CDR3 size: 16 residues. Germline CDR1 and CDR2: MNHEY and SVGEGT. The ends were cut back, 4 bases at V and 0 bases at J, with 13 bases in the middle. CDR3 in amino acids: CASSLRPTGSGNTIYF. The CDR3 nucleotides read TGTGCCAGCAGTTTAAGGCCGACCGGCTCTGGAAACACCATATATTTT.

The chain is built from TRBV27 and TRBJ2-2; 7 bases map to TRBD2. Germline CDR1 and CDR2: MNHEY and SMNVEV (reference sequence). V was clipped by 6 bases and J by 1 base; unmatched bases: 8. This CDR3 is 16 amino acids long. CDR3 region: CASSRPSGMNTGELFF. As DNA, the CDR3 is TGTGCCAGCAGCCGCCCTAGCGGAATGAACACCGGGGAGCTGTTTTTT.

This clonotype was observed a few times. The chain is built from TRBV20-1 and TRBJ2-1, with D possibly matching TRBD2 (5 bases). This CDR3 spans 18 amino acids. The V gene's germline CDR1 is DFQATT and CDR2 SNEGSKA (reference sequence). Trimming stripped 0 bases from V and 0 bases from J, with 18 bases between. CDR3 in amino acids: CSARDPPTGRSSYNEQFF. CDR3 DNA: TGCAGTGCTAGAGATCCCCCTACGGGAAGAAGCTCCTACAATGAGCAGTTCTTC.

This clonotype was observed a few times. The chain recombines TRBV14 with TRBJ2-6; possibly TRBD1 or TRBD2 for D (5 bases each). Trimming removed 11 bases at V and 1 base at J, with 18 bases between. The CDR3 is made up of 16 amino acids. Germline CDR1 and CDR2: SGHDN and FVKESK. Here the CDR3 DNA reads TGTGCCGTATCAAAGGGACGTCCGTCTGGGGCCAACGTCCTGACTTTC. This gives the protein CAVSKGRPSGANVLTF. Variable domain in full (rest from reference TRBV14 and TRBJ2-6): EAGVTQFPSHSVIEKGQTVTLRCDPISGHDNLYWYRRVMGKEIKFLLHFVKESKQDESGMPNNRFLAERTGGTYSTLKVQPAELEDSGVYFCAVSKGRPSGANVLTFGAGSRLTVL.

This clonotype has more than one count but fewer than ten. The chain is built from TRBV7-9 and TRBJ1-5; D ambiguous. Germline CDR1 SEHNR, CDR2 FQNEAQ (reference sequence). The V end lost 0 bases, the J end lost 7 bases, and 10 bases lay between the germline ends. This CDR3 is 14 amino acids long. CDR3 residues: CASSLAGAKQPQHF. The DNA of the CDR3 is TGTGCCAGCAGCTTAGCGGGAGCTAAACAGCCCCAGCATTTT. The entire variable domain, with the rest obtained from reference TRBV7-9 and TRBJ1-5, is as follows: DTGVSQNPRHKITKRGQNVTFRCDPISEHNRLYWYRQTLGQGPEFLTYFQNEAQLEKSRLLSDRFSAERPKGSFSTLEIQRTEQGDSAMYLCASSLAGAKQPQHFGDGTRLSIL.

This clonotype was counted only a few times. The chain combines TRBV6-5 with TRBJ2-4; D remains ambiguous. The CDR3 contains 17 residues. The germline V and J ends were trimmed by 0 bases and 0 bases, with 12 bases remaining between them. The germline V gene encodes CDR1 MNHEY and CDR2 SVGAGI. The CDR3 loop is CASSYSWEELAKNIQYF. CDR3 in DNA: TGTGCCAGCAGTTACTCGTGGGAAGAACTAGCCAAAAACATTCAGTACTTC.